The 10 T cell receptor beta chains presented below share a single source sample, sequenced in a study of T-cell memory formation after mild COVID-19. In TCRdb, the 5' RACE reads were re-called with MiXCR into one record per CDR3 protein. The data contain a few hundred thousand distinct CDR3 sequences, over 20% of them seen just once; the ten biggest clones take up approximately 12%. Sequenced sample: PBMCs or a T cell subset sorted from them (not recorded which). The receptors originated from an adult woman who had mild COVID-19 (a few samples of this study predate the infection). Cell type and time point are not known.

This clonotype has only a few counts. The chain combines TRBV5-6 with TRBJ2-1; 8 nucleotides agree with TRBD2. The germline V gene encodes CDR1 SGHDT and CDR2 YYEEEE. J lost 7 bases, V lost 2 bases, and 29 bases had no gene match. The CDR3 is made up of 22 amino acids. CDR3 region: CASSFNRFFPPRGGGQTNEQFF. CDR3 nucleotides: TGTGCCAGCAGCTTTAATAGGTTTTTTCCGCCTCGGGGGGGCGGTCAGACTAATGAGCAGTTCTTC.

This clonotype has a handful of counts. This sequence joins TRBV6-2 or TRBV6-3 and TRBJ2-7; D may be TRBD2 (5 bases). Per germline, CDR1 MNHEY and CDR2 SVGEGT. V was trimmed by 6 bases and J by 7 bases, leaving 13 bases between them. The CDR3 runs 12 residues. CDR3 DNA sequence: TGTGCCAGCAGGAGGAGGTCGGAAGAGCAGTACTTC. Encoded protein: CASRRRSEEQYF.

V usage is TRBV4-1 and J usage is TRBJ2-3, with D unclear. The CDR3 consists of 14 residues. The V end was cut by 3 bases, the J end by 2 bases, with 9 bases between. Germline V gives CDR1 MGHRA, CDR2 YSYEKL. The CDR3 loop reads CASSQAVSTDTQYF. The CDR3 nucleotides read TGCGCCAGCAGCCAGGCTGTTTCCACAGATACGCAGTATTTT.

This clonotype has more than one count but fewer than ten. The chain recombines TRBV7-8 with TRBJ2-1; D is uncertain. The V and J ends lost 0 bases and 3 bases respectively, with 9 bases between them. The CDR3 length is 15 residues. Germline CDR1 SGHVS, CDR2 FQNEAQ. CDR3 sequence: CASSLAHGSYNEQFF. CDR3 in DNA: TGTGCCAGCAGCTTAGCGCACGGCAGCTACAATGAGCAGTTCTTC. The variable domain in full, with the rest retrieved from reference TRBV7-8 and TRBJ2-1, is GAGVSQSPRYKVAKRGQDVALRCDPISGHVSLFWYQQALGQGPEFLTYFQNEAQLDKSGLPSDRFFAERPEGSVSTLKIQRTQQEDSAVYLCASSLAHGSYNEQFFGPGTRLTVL.

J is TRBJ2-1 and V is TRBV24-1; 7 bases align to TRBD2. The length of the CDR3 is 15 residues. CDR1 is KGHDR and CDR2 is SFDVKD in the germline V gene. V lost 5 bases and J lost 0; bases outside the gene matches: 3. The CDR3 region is CATSGGGSSYNEQFF. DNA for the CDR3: TGTGCCACCAGTGGGGGCGGGAGCTCCTACAATGAGCAGTTCTTC.

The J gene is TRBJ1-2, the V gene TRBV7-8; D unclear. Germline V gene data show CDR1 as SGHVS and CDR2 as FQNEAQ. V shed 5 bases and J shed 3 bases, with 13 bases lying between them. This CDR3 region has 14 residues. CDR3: CASSPQTKDYGYTF. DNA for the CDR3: TGTGCCAGCAGCCCCCAAACGAAGGACTATGGCTACACCTTC.

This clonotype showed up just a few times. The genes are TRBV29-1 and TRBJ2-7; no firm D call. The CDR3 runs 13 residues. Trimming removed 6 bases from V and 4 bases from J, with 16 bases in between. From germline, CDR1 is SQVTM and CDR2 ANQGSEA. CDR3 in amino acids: CSVQAPSTYEQYF. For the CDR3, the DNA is TGCAGCGTCCAGGCCCCGAGTACTTACGAGCAGTACTTC.

The CDR3 spells CAWIYQLAGTYEQYF. The CDR3 DNA reads as TGTGCCTGGATCTACCAACTAGCGGGGACCTACGAGCAGTACTTC. The chain uses TRBV30 and TRBJ2-7, with 10 bases fitting TRBD2. The germline V gene has CDR1 GTSNPN and CDR2 SVGIG (reference sequence). The V gene end was trimmed by 4 bases and the J gene end by 2 bases; junction bases not matched to a gene: 8. There are 15 residues in the CDR3.

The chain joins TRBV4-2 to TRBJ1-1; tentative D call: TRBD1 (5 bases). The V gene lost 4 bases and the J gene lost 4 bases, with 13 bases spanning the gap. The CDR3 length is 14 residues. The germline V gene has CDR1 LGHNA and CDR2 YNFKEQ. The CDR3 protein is CASSPPRGATEAFF. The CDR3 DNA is TGTGCCAGCAGCCCTCCAAGGGGAGCCACTGAAGCTTTCTTT.

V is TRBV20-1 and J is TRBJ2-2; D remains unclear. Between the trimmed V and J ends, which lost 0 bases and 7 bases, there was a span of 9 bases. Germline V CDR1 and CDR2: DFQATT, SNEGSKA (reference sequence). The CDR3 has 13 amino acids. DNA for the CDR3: TGCAGTGCTAGAGATCTTGAGGACGGGGAGCTGTTTTTT. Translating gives CSARDLEDGELFF.